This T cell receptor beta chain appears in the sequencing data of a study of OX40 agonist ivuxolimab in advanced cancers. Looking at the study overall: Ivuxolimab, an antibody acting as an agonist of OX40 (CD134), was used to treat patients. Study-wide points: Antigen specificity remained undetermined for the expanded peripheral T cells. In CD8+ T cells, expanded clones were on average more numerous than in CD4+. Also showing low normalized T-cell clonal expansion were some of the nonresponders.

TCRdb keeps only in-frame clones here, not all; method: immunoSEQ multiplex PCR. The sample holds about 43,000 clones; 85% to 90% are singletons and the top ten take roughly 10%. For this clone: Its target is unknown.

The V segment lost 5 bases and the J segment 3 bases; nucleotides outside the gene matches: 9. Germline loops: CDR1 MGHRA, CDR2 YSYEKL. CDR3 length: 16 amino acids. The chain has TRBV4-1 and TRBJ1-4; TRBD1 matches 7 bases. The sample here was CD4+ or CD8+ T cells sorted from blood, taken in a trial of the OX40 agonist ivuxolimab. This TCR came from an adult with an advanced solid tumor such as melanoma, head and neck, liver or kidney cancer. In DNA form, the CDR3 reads TGCGCCAGCAGCTCTCATCCGGGACAGTCTAATGAAAAACTGTTTTTT. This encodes CASSSHPGQSNEKLFF.